This entry features one TCR beta chain sequence. The protocol was immunoSEQ multiplex PCR, while the TCRdb copy is restricted to in-frame clones and leaves out a portion. The data show some 2 million clones, approximately 95% seen once. Cells designated naive CD8 were CD45RO-negative and were positively selected for CCR7, with terminally differentiated effector memory CD45RA+ cells excluded. Donors included only healthy HIV-negative adults lacking recent acute infections or vaccinations. The record originates from a study of shared clonotypes between healthy human individuals. The sequence was obtained from a man aged 18 to 35 in good health. Sequenced sample: naive CD8+ T cells sorted from blood.

CDR3 nucleotides: TGTGCCAGCATCTCCCCCCGGGGCACCGGGGAGCTGTTTTTT. This gives the protein CASISPRGTGELFF. The chain joins TRBV2 to TRBJ2-2; TRBD2 might be the D (5 bases). CDR1 and CDR2 from the germline V gene are SNHLY and FYNNEI. Trimming removed 7 bases at V and 4 bases at J, with 13 bases between. The CDR3 sequence is 14 residues long.